The next 14 T cell receptor beta chains were all read from a single sample in a study of blood T cell repertoires in COVID-19. Profiling relied on immunoSEQ multiplex PCR, and the TCRdb table lists in-frame clones only, not all of them. The sample yields some 80,000 clones, 79% seen once. The sequencing sample was made of peripheral blood. These receptors were collected from an elderly woman with active or convalescent COVID-19.

The chain recombines TRBV24-1 with TRBJ2-7; possibly TRBD1 for D (6 bases). The germline V gene has CDR1 KGHDR and CDR2 SFDVKD. This CDR3 has 15 residues. Deletions cut 0 bases from V and 2 bases from J, with 10 bases between. The CDR3 sequence: CATSDLKQGAYEQYF. In DNA, the CDR3 is TGTGCCACCAGTGATTTGAAACAGGGCGCCTACGAGCAGTACTTC.

DNA of the CDR3: TGTGCCAGCAGCTTGTGGACTAGCGGGAGGTGGTCTGACAATGAGCAGTTCTTC. It codes for CASSLWTSGRWSDNEQFF. The chain has TRBV7-2 and TRBJ2-1; TRBD2 agrees at 14 bases. Per the germline V gene, CDR1 is SGHTA and CDR2 is FQGNSA. With 3 bases clipped from V and 5 bases from J, the junction kept 9 bases outside the gene matches. The CDR3 consists of 18 residues. Variable domain in full (rest from reference TRBV7-2 and TRBJ2-1): GAGVSQSPSNKVTEKGKDVELRCDPISGHTALYWYRQSLGQGLEFLIYFQGNSAPDKSGLPSDRFSAERTGGSVSTLTIQRTQQEDSAVYLCASSLWTSGRWSDNEQFFGPGTRLTVL.

The chain combines TRBV27 with TRBJ2-5; TRBD2 matches at 9 bases. V shed 5 bases and J 5 bases; nucleotides not matched to a gene: 9. This CDR3 comprises 15 residues. CDR1 and CDR2 from the germline V gene are MNHEY and SMNVEV (reference sequence). The CDR3 sequence: CASSPGQRGEETQYF. The DNA of the CDR3 is TGTGCCAGCAGTCCAGGCCAGCGGGGGGAGGAGACCCAGTACTTC.

The chain links TRBV5-6 to TRBJ2-2; unclear D gene. The CDR3 sequence is 16 residues long. Germline CDR1 SGHDT, CDR2 YYEEEE. Trimming took 3 bases from V and 5 from J, leaving 17 bases between them. CDR3: CASSSKWLSFTGELFF. The CDR3 coding sequence is TGTGCCAGCAGCTCCAAGTGGTTGAGTTTTACCGGGGAGCTGTTTTTT.

This sequence joins TRBV6-6 and TRBJ2-3; tentative D call: TRBD1 (5 bases). V was pared by 4 bases and J by 2 bases, with 16 bases between. Germline values: CDR1 MNHNY, CDR2 SVGAGI (reference sequence). The CDR3 extends over 16 amino acids. CDR3: CASSFLRVNPTDTQYF. The CDR3 nucleotides are TGTGCCAGCAGTTTCCTCAGGGTGAACCCCACAGATACGCAGTATTTT.

V usage is TRBV11-1 and J usage is TRBJ1-1, with a possible D match to TRBD1 (5 bases). CDR3 length: 16 residues. V lost 1 base, J lost 0 bases, and 12 bases lay in between. The V gene's germline CDR1 is SGHAT and CDR2 FQDESV (reference sequence). As DNA, the CDR3 is TGTGCCAGCAGCTTAGTCCGGGGGACCATGAACACTGAAGCTTTCTTT. This encodes CASSLVRGTMNTEAFF.

This clone was observed a handful of times. The chain uses TRBV6-6 and TRBJ1-5; TRBD1 aligns across 7 bases. The CDR3 totals 16 residues. CDR1 is MNHNY and CDR2 is SVGAGI in the germline V gene (reference sequence). V gave up 6 bases and J gave up 2 bases; unmatched junction bases: 10. The CDR3 spells CASSRTGPLGNQPQHF. For the CDR3, the DNA is TGTGCCAGCAGCCGGACAGGTCCCCTGGGCAATCAGCCCCAGCATTTT.

V gene TRBV11-2 combines with J gene TRBJ1-5; a weak D match, TRBD1 (5 bases). This CDR3 is built from 15 residues. Germline V gene lookup returns CDR1 SGHAT and CDR2 FQNNGV. The V and J ends lost 5 bases and 3 bases respectively, with 14 bases between them. CDR3 amino acids: CASSATTGANQPQHF. The CDR3 DNA reads as TGTGCCAGCAGCGCAACCACAGGTGCCAATCAGCCCCAGCATTTT.

Concerning this clone itself: Within the sample, other DNA sequences also encode this same CDR3. This rearrangement joins TRBV3-1 (or the pseudogene TRBV3-2) to TRBJ1-5, with 8 bases lining up with TRBD1. Germline trimming cut 2 bases from V and 3 bases from J; bases unmatched to any gene: 15. The CDR3 is made up of 19 amino acids. In germline, CDR1 is LGHDT, CDR2 YNNKEL (reference sequence). The CDR3 spells CASSQSRPGGGHLNQPQHF. DNA of the CDR3: TGTGCCAGCAGCCAAAGCCGGCCAGGGGGCGGTCATCTCAATCAGCCCCAGCATTTT.

This clone has a single count. V gene TRBV6-1 combines with J gene TRBJ1-4, with 11 bases fitting TRBD1. The CDR3 covers 17 residues. V trimming: 3 bases; J trimming: 7 bases; junction bases outside the gene matches: 10. Germline CDR1 and CDR2: MNHNS and SASEGT. The CDR3 DNA reads TGTGCCAGCAGTGAGGACAGGGGGCAAATAGGTAGTGAAAAACTGTTTTTT. This sequence encodes CASSEDRGQIGSEKLFF.

The V call is TRBV11-2, the J call TRBJ1-4, with 7 bases identical to TRBD1. Germline CDR1 SGHAT, CDR2 FQNNGV. The CDR3 has 17 residues. Germline trimming cut 5 bases from V and 3 bases from J; bases unmatched to any gene: 12. The CDR3 DNA reads TGTGCCAGCAGCCGAATTTTAACAGGGGCGGCTAATGAAAAACTGTTTTTT. This codes for CASSRILTGAANEKLFF. Full variable domain (rest looked up from reference TRBV11-2 and TRBJ1-4): EAGVAQSPRYKIIEKRQSVAFWCNPISGHATLYWYQQILGQGPKLLIQFQNNGVVDDSQLPKDRFSAERLKGVDSTLKIQPAKLEDSAVYLCASSRILTGAANEKLFFGSGTQLSVL.

This rearrangement joins TRBV14 to TRBJ1-2; TRBD1 matches at 8 bases. The trim removed 2 bases at V and 4 bases at J, leaving 9 bases unmatched. CDR3 length equals 16 residues. CDR1 is SGHDN and CDR2 is FVKESK in the germline V gene. The CDR3 sequence: CASSQQGAKGVYGYTF. CDR3 DNA sequence: TGTGCCAGCAGCCAACAGGGGGCGAAGGGTGTCTATGGCTACACCTTC.

The chain is built from TRBV5-4 and TRBJ1-4; a possible D gene is TRBD1 (5 bases). CDR1 and CDR2 from the germline V gene are SGHNT and YYREEE (reference sequence). V lost 1 base, J lost 8 bases, and 21 bases lay in between. There are 17 residues in the CDR3. CDR3 sequence: CASSLQGAFGQKEKLFF. In DNA, the CDR3 is TGTGCCAGCAGCTTGCAAGGGGCGTTCGGCCAGAAAGAAAAACTGTTTTTT.

The chain has TRBV9 and TRBJ2-3; D not certain. Trimming shortened V by 0 bases and J by 0 bases, and 17 bases separated the two germline ends. The germline gives CDR1 SGDLS, CDR2 YYNGEE. This CDR3 contains 18 residues. CDR3: CASSVGSTGYYSTDTQYF. The CDR3, as DNA: TGTGCCAGCAGCGTAGGCTCCACCGGGTATTATAGCACAGATACGCAGTATTTT. The complete variable domain, with remaining parts taken from reference TRBV9 and TRBJ2-3, reads DSGVTQTPKHLITATGQRVTLRCSPRSGDLSVYWYQQSLDQGLQFLIQYYNGEERAKGNILERFSAQQFPDLHSELNLSSLELGDSALYFCASSVGSTGYYSTDTQYFGPGTRLTVL.